Presented here are 2 T cell receptor beta chains from one specimen sequenced in a study of siplizumab effects on memory and regulatory T cells (dated 2019 in TCRdb). Libraries came from the immunoSEQ multiplex PCR assay. Drawn from immuneACCESS, this table holds only the in-frame rearrangements with V and J called that TCRdb kept. Clones are partly lost; checked studies trace under half to an unresolved V gene and leave the rest unexplained. In all, the sample holds about 52,000 clones, and about 97% of those were seen once. The top ten hold 0.5% to 0.7% of the sample. Sequencing was performed on naive CD4+ T cells sorted from blood. Per the publication, the cell subset or site label means: unstimulated naive T cells. These receptors all stem from a human donor in good health.

The chain recombines TRBV2 with TRBJ1-2, with D uncertain. The CDR3 has 13 amino acids. CDR1 and CDR2 (germline): SNHLY, FYNNEI. The V end was cut by 4 bases, the J end by 3 bases, with 9 bases between. The CDR3 spells CASSGGRYYGYTF. DNA for the CDR3: TGTGCCAGCAGTGGCGGACGATACTATGGCTACACCTTC.

The chain joins TRBV6-5 to TRBJ1-4; D is ambiguous. CDR1 and CDR2 from the germline V gene are MNHEY and SVGAGI. This CDR3 spans 16 amino acids. The V gene lost 0 bases and the J gene lost 5 bases, with 13 bases spanning the gap. CDR3 residues: CASSYSGSGRNEKLFF. CDR3 sequence (DNA): TGTGCCAGCAGTTACTCGGGATCGGGGAGGAATGAAAAACTGTTTTTT.